The sequence of this T cell receptor (beta chain) was determined in a study of OX40 agonist ivuxolimab in advanced cancers. The wider study: Ivuxolimab, an agonist antibody against OX40 (CD134), was given to patients. Earlier treatment with anti-PD-1, anti-PD-L1 or anti-CTLA-4 was permitted, and 30% to 40% had received some.

Comments on this clone: The antigen remains unidentified. One end of the junction is discordant with germline, which a read error may explain.

Findings of the study overall: Compared with CD4+, CD8+ T cells on average had more expanded clones.

Sequencing used immunoSEQ multiplex PCR; TCRdb keeps in-frame clones, though not all of them. The repertoire holds about 78,000 clones, roughly 84% seen once, with roughly 0.23% in the top ten. This CDR3 spans 17 amino acids. CDR1 is MNHEY and CDR2 is SMNVEV in the germline V gene (reference sequence). Blood sampling took place at baseline, cycle 4 day 1, and cycle 7 day 1. The chain joins TRBV27 to TRBJ2-2, with TRBD2 identical over 15 bases. The specimen comprised CD4+ or CD8+ T cells sorted from blood, sampled in a trial of the OX40 agonist ivuxolimab. This sequence originates from an adult with an advanced solid tumor such as melanoma, head and neck, liver or kidney cancer. DNA of the CDR3: TGTGCCGGCAGAGTGGGACTAGCGGGAGGTCGGACCGGGGAGCTGTTTTTT. It specifies CAGRVGLAGGRTGELFF.